Described below is a single T cell receptor beta chain sequence and its context. V was clipped by 7 bases and J by 8 bases, with 18 bases between them. The CDR3 extends over 14 amino acids. In germline, CDR1 is SNHLY, CDR2 FYNNEI. In the authors' methods: Reference gene primer amplification gave estimated nucleated cell counts. The data were produced by immunoSEQ multiplex PCR, yet TCRdb's version contains in-frame clones alone and is incomplete. V, J and clone size reflect that table, while D and trimming were determined from the DNA. Of 200,000 to 250,000 clones listed, around 84% are singletons. The data derive from a study of blood T cell repertoires in COVID-19. Study summary: Some COVID-19 samples were acute and others convalescent; all came from the United States, Italy and Spain. T cells, B-cell-depleted T cells, or PBMCs provided the cDNA or gDNA that served as material.

Sample: peripheral blood. This sequence originates from a woman at least 80 years old with active or convalescent COVID-19. The V gene is TRBV2, the J gene TRBJ2-1; possibly TRBD2 for D (6 bases). CDR3 region: CASKLESGLDEQFF. CDR3 coding DNA: TGTGCCAGCAAGTTGGAAAGCGGGTTGGATGAGCAGTTCTTC.